What follows are 17 T cell receptor beta chains derived from one specimen sequenced in a study of control samples from healthy donors and cancer patients. Using immunoSEQ multiplex PCR, the repertoire was profiled, and TCRdb retains in-frame clones only, with some absent. The table shows 130,000 to 150,000 clones, with 92% occurring only once. The sequenced sample was blood. The receptors come from a man aged 30-40 years in good health.

This clone was recorded a few times. This chain connects TRBV13 to TRBJ2-2; 8 nucleotides line up with TRBD2. Germline lookup yields CDR1 PRHDT and CDR2 FYEKMQ (reference sequence). CDR3 length: 17 residues. Trimming at V came to 4 bases and at J to 2 bases, leaving 9 bases not matched to a gene. Here the CDR3 DNA reads TGTGCCAGCAGCTACCGCCGAGCGGGAGTAAACACCGGGGAGCTGTTTTTT. Its translation is CASSYRRAGVNTGELFF.

CDR3 loop: CASSLWTGSTDTQYF. The CDR3 DNA is TGTGCCAGCAGCTTGTGGACAGGGAGCACAGATACGCAGTATTTT. The chain links TRBV11-2 to TRBJ2-3; TRBD1 matches at 8 bases. Germline CDR1 and CDR2: SGHAT and FQNNGV. The CDR3 runs to 15 residues. V lost 3 bases and J lost 0; bases outside the gene matches: 2.

This chain uses TRBV4-1 with TRBJ1-1; D may be TRBD1 (5 bases). CDR1 and CDR2 (germline): MGHRA, YSYEKL. The CDR3 runs to 14 residues. Trimming pared 3 bases from V and 5 bases from J, leaving 13 bases between. CDR3 bases: TGCGCCAGCAGCCAGCCCGGTCGGGGGACTGAAGCTTTCTTT. It codes for CASSQPGRGTEAFF.

The genes are TRBV6-5 and TRBJ2-2; 7 bases fit TRBD1. The V gene end was trimmed by 8 bases and the J gene end by 7 bases; junction bases not matched to a gene: 10. Looked up from germline, CDR1 is MNHEY and CDR2 is SVGAGI. This CDR3 contains 14 residues. CDR3 sequence: CASHDRVEDGELFF. DNA for the CDR3: TGTGCCAGCCACGACAGGGTAGAAGACGGGGAGCTGTTTTTT.

The chain combines TRBV7-2 with TRBJ2-7, with D uncertain. The CDR3 runs 14 residues. The V gene lost 4 bases and the J gene lost 4 bases, with 14 bases spanning the gap. Germline CDR1 is SGHTA and CDR2 is FQGNSA. CDR3 sequence: CASSSVGLGYEQYF. CDR3 in DNA: TGTGCCAGCAGCTCCGTAGGGTTGGGGTACGAGCAGTACTTC.

V gene TRBV4-1 combines with J gene TRBJ2-2; TRBD2 might be the D (5 bases). Per germline, CDR1 MGHRA and CDR2 YSYEKL. V shed 0 bases and J shed 6 bases, with 11 bases lying between them. The CDR3 covers 15 residues. CDR3 coding DNA: TGCGCCAGCAGCCAAGACGGGGTGGTGGCCGGGGAGCTGTTTTTT. Its protein is CASSQDGVVAGELFF.

The chain couples TRBV27 to TRBJ2-7; 8 bases are a match to TRBD2. V dropped 7 bases and J dropped 1; count of bases not matched to a gene: 18. CDR1 MNHEY and CDR2 SMNVEV come from the germline V gene (reference sequence). CDR3 length: 18 amino acids. The CDR3 DNA is TGTGCCAGCACCCCCCGGGCGGGAGGAAAAAGCGGGTCCTACGAGCAGTACTTC. Its translation: CASTPRAGGKSGSYEQYF.

This sequence joins TRBV28 and TRBJ1-5; the D gene is possibly TRBD1 (5 bases). The V end lost 5 bases, the J end lost 4 bases, and 18 bases lay between the germline ends. This CDR3 is 16 amino acids long. Germline V CDR1 and CDR2: MDHEN, SYDVKM. DNA of the CDR3: TGTGCCAGCAGTCCCCTGAGTTGGACATCGAATCAGCCCCAGCATTTT. This codes for CASSPLSWTSNQPQHF.

The CDR3, as DNA: TGTGCCACTAGACTAGCGGGGGCCTCCTACGAGCAGTACTTC. Translation: CATRLAGASYEQYF. V usage is TRBV10-3 and J usage is TRBJ2-7, with 12 bases lining up with TRBD2. The junction had 4 bases not matched to a gene; V was cut back by 10 bases and J by 0 bases. The CDR3 totals 14 residues. Germline values: CDR1 ENHRY, CDR2 SYGVKD.

A note on this clone: One end of the junction fails to match germline, which may point to a read error. This sequence joins TRBV15 and TRBJ1-4; TRBD1 aligns across 8 bases. The CDR3 length is 12 residues. Germline CDR1 LNHNV, CDR2 YYDKDF (reference sequence). The CDR3 sequence: CATSRDWGQALF. For the CDR3, the DNA is TGTGCCACCAGCAGAGATTGGGGACAGGCTCTTTTT.

This sequence joins TRBV27 and TRBJ2-1, with TRBD1 as a possible D gene (5 bases). V was shortened by 4 bases and J by 2 bases, with 18 bases between the two germline ends. CDR3 size: 17 residues. CDR1 is MNHEY and CDR2 is SMNVEV in the germline V gene (reference sequence). CDR3 residues: CASSSGQGRRPYNEQFF. Here the CDR3 DNA reads TGTGCCAGCAGTTCGGGTCAGGGAAGACGTCCCTACAATGAGCAGTTCTTC.

The chain uses TRBV5-5 and TRBJ1-5; the D is unclear. Germline V lookup: CDR1 SGHKS, CDR2 YYEKEE (reference sequence). The CDR3 sequence is 13 residues long. V gave up 4 bases and J gave up 6 bases, with 11 bases separating them. The CDR3 DNA reads as TGTGCCAGCAGCCCCGAGTTTGGTCAGCCCCAGCATTTT. It codes for CASSPEFGQPQHF. Variable domain in full (rest from reference TRBV5-5 and TRBJ1-5): DAGVTQSPTHLIKTRGQQVTLRCSPISGHKSVSWYQQVLGQGPQFIFQYYEKEERGRGNFPDRFSARQFPNYSSELNVNALLLGDSALYLCASSPEFGQPQHFGDGTRLSIL.

The gene calls are TRBV5-1 and TRBJ2-5; maybe TRBD2 (6 bases). The V gene's germline CDR1 is SGHRS and CDR2 YFSETQ. The CDR3 spans 15 residues. The V end lost 0 bases, the J end lost 2 bases, and 11 bases lay between the germline ends. CDR3 in amino acids: CASSLARGLQETQYF. In DNA, the CDR3 is TGCGCCAGCAGCTTGGCCCGGGGACTGCAAGAGACCCAGTACTTC.

This rearrangement joins TRBV29-1 to TRBJ1-2, with 9 bases identical to TRBD1. Germline V gene lookup returns CDR1 SQVTM and CDR2 ANQGSEA. The CDR3 has 13 residues. After removal of 5 bases from V and 4 bases from J, the junction contained 5 bases not matched to a gene. The CDR3 loop is CSVTGGEGYGYTF. CDR3 bases: TGCAGCGTTACAGGGGGCGAGGGCTATGGCTACACCTTC.

The chain recombines TRBV30 with TRBJ2-3; 7 bases align to TRBD1. Germline loops: CDR1 GTSNPN, CDR2 SVGIG (reference sequence). CDR3 length equals 14 residues. Trimming took 1 base from V and 1 from J; bases not matched to a gene: 2. The CDR3 sequence is CAWSGTGGTDTQYF. In nucleotides, the CDR3 is TGTGCCTGGAGTGGAACAGGGGGCACAGATACGCAGTATTTT.

The V gene is TRBV28, the J gene TRBJ2-7, with 10 bases identical to TRBD1. The CDR3 extends over 18 amino acids. Germline V gives CDR1 MDHEN, CDR2 SYDVKM. V was pared by 5 bases and J by 3 bases, with 16 bases of the junction left unmatched. CDR3 protein: CASSDPRRQGAHFYEQYF. CDR3 bases: TGTGCCAGCAGTGACCCTCGCCGACAGGGGGCGCACTTCTACGAGCAGTACTTC.

The chain uses TRBV30 and TRBJ2-1, with 7 nucleotides matching TRBD1. Trimming cost V 2 bases and J 4 bases; bases outside gene matches: 8. Looked up from germline, CDR1 is GTSNPN and CDR2 is SVGIG (reference sequence). This CDR3 is built from 15 residues. DNA for the CDR3: TGTGCCTGGAGTCGCCTACAGGGGTATTACAATGAGCAGTTCTTC. This gives the protein CAWSRLQGYYNEQFF.